In this sample, the clone carrying this T cell receptor (beta chain) turned up many times. What it recognizes is unknown. These data originate in a study of T cells in Graves' hyperthyroidism and ophthalmopathy. Study-level findings and limits: Among thyroid clonotypes expanded above 0.001, most also appeared in blood.

There were TCR beta CDR3 regions amplified from RNA transcripts. First-round RT-PCR with HTBI primers amplified the TCR CDR3 region. TCRdb analysed the multiplex PCR reads with MiXCR anew, one entry per CDR3 protein. The data contain roughly 510,000 distinct CDR3 sequences, 20% to 25% of them singletons. V lost 3 bases, J lost 0 bases, and 13 bases stayed unmatched. Germline V gene data show CDR1 as LNHDA and CDR2 as SQIVND (reference sequence). The CDR3 is made up of 18 amino acids. Uncontrolled infection, other autoimmune disease, pregnancy or lactation excluded patients. Isolation of PBMCs was performed on 8 to 10 ml fresh peripheral blood.

The source of this sequence is a man between 18 and 35 years old with Graves' hyperthyroidism. The chain couples TRBV19 to TRBJ2-7, with 8 bases identical to TRBD1. Sequenced: blood. The CDR3, as DNA: TGTGCCAGTAGTATGACGGACAGGGCGGCTGGTTACTCCTACGAGCAGTACTTC. Amino acids: CASSMTDRAAGYSYEQYF.